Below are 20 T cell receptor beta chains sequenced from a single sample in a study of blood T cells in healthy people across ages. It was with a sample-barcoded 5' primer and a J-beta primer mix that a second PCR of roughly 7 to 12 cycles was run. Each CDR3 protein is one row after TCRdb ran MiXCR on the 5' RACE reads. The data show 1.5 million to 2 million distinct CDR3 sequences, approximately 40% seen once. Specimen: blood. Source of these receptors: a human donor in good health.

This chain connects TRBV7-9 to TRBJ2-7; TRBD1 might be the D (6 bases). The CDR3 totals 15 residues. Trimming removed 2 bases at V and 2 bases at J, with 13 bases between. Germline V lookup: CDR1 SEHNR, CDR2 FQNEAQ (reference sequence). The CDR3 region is CASSLWGRGPYEQYF. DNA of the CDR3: TGTGCCAGCAGCTTATGGGGCAGGGGACCCTACGAGCAGTACTTC.

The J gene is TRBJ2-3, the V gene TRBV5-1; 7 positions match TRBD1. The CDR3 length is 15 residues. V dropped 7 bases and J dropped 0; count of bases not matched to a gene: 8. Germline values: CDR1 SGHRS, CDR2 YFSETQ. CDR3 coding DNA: TGCGCCAGCGGCCCCAGGGGGTTCAGCACAGATACGCAGTATTTT. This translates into CASGPRGFSTDTQYF.

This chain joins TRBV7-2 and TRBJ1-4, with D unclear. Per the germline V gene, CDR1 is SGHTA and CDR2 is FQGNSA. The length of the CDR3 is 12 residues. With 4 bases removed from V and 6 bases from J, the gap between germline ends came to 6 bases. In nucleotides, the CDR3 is TGTGCCAGCAGCTGGTCGGATGAAAAACTGTTTTTT. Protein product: CASSWSDEKLFF.

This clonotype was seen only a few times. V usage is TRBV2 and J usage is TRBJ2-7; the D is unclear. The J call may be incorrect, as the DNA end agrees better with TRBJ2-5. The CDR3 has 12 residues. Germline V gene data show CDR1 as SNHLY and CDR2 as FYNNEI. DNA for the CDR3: TGTGCCAGCAGTGAAGGGACGAGGACCCAGTACTTC. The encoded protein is CASSEGTRTQYF.

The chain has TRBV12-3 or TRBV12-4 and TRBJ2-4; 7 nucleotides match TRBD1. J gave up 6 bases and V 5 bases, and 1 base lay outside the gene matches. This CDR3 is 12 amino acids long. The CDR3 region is CASSRTGNIQYF. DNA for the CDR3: TGTGCCAGCAGTCGGACAGGAAACATTCAGTACTTC.

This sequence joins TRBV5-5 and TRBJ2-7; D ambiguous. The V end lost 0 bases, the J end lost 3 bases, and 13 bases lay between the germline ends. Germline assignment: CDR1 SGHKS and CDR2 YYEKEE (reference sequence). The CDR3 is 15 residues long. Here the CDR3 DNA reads TGTGCCAGCAGCTTGGCCCCGTTGGGTCACTACGAGCAGTACTTC. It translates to CASSLAPLGHYEQYF.

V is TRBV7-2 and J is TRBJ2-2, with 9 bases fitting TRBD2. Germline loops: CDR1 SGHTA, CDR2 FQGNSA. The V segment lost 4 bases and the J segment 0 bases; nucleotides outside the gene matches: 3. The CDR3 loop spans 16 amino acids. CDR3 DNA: TGTGCCAGCAGCTCCAGGACTAGCGCGAACACCGGGGAGCTGTTTTTT. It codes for CASSSRTSANTGELFF.

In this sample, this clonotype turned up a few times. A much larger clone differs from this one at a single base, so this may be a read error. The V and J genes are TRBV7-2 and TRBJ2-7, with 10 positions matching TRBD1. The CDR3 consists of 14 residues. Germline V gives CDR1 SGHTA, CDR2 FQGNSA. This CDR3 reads CPSSLWTGGYEQYF. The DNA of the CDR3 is TGTCCCAGCAGCCTATGGACAGGGGGCTACGAGCAGTACTTC. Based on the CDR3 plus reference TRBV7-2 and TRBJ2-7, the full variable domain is GAGVSQSPSNKVTEKGKDVELRCDPISGHTALYWYRQSLGQGLEFLIYFQGNSAPDKSGLPSDRFSAERTGGSVSTLTIQRTQQEDSAVYLCPSSLWTGGYEQYFGPGTRLTVT.

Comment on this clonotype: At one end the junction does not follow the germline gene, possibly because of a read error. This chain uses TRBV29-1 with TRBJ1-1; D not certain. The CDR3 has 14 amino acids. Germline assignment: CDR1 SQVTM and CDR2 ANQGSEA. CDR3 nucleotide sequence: TGCAGCGTAGAACTACACCCCGGGATCACTGAAACTTTCTTT. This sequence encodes CSVELHPGITETFF.

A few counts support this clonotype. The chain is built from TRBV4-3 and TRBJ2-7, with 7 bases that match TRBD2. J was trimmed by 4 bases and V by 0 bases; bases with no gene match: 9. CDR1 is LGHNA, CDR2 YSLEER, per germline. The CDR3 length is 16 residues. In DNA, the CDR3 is TGCGCCAGCAGCCAAGATGGGGAAGGGGAGGGGTACGAGCAGTACTTC. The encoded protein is CASSQDGEGEGYEQYF.

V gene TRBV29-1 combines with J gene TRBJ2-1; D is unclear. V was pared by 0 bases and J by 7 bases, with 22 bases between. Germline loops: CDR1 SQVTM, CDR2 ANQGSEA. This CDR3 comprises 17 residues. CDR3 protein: CSVEDPRGATIGNEQFF. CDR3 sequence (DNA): TGCAGCGTTGAAGACCCCCGAGGTGCTACGATAGGGAATGAGCAGTTCTTC.

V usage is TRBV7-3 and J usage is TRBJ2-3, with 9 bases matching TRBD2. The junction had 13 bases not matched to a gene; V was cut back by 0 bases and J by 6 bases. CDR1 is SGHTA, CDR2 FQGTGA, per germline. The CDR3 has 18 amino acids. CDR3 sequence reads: CASSLTSISGGFMDTQYF. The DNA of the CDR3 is TGTGCCAGCAGCTTAACGTCGATCAGCGGGGGGTTTATGGATACGCAGTATTTT.

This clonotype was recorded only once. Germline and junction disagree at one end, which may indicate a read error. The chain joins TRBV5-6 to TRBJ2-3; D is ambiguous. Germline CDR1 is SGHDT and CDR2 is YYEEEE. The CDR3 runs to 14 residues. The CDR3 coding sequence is TGTGCCAGCAGCCCATCCCCGCCTACAGATATGCAGTATTTT. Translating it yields CASSPSPPTDMQYF.

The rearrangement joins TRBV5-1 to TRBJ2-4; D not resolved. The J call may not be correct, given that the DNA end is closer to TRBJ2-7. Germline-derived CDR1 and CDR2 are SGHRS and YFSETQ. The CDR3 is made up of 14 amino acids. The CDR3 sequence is CASSKEATVYEQYF. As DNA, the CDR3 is TGCGCCAGCAGCAAGGAAGCGACGGTCTACGAGCAGTACTTC.

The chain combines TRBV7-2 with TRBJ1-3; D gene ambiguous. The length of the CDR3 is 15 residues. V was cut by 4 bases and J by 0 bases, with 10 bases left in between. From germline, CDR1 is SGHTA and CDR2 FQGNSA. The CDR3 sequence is CASSSSGHSGNTIYF. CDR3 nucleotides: TGTGCCAGCAGCTCCTCCGGCCACTCTGGAAACACCATATATTTT. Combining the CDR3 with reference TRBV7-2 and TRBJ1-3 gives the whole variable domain GAGVSQSPSNKVTEKGKDVELRCDPISGHTALYWYRQSLGQGLEFLIYFQGNSAPDKSGLPSDRFSAERTGGSVSTLTIQRTQQEDSAVYLCASSSSGHSGNTIYFGEGSWLTVV.

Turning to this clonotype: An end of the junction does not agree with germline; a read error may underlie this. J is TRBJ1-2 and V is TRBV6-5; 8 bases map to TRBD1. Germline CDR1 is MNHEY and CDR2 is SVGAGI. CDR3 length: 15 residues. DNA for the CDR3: TGTGCCAGCAGTTACTTTGGACAGGGAAACTCTGGCTACACCTTC. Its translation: CASSYFGQGNSGYTF.

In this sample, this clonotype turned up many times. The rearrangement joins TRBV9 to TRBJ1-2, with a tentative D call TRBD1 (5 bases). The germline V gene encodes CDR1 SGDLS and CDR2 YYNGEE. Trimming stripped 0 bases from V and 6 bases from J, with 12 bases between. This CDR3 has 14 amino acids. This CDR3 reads CASSVGSGAHGYTF. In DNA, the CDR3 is TGTGCCAGCAGCGTAGGTTCCGGGGCCCATGGCTACACCTTC.

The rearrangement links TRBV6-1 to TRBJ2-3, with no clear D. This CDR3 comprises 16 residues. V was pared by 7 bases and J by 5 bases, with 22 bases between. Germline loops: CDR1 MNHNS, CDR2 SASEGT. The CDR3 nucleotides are TGTGCCAGCACCCTGGGCGTGCGGATCGTCGGAGATACGCAGTATTTT. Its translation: CASTLGVRIVGDTQYF.

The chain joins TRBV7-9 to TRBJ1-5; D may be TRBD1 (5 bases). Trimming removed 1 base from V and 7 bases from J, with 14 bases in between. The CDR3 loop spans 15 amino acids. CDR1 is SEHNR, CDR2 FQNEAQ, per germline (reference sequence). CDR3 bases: TGTGCCAGCAGCTTAGGGACATCCCGGGGCCAGCCCCAGCATTTT. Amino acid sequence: CASSLGTSRGQPQHF. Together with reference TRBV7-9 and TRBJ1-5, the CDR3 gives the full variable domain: DTGVSQNPRHKITKRGQNVTFRCDPISEHNRLYWYRQTLGQGPEFLTYFQNEAQLEKSRLLSDRFSAERPKGSFSTLEIQRTEQGDSAMYLCASSLGTSRGQPQHFGDGTRLSIL.

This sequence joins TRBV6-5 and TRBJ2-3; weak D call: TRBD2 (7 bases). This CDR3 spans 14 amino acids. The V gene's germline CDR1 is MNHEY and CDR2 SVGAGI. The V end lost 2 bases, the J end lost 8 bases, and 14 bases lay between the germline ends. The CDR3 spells CASSYRGGVGTQYF. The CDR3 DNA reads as TGTGCCAGCAGTTACCGCGGGGGCGTGGGTACGCAGTATTTT.